This T cell receptor beta chain was sequenced during a study of blood T cell repertoires in COVID-19. Study information: The United States, Italy and Spain were the sources of the acute and convalescent COVID-19 samples. Sources were T cells, B-cell-depleted T cells, or PBMCs; the material itself was cDNA or gDNA.

The count of this clone is one. CDR1 and CDR2 from the germline V gene are SGHRS and YFSETQ. The CDR3 consists of 14 residues. V was pared by 4 bases and J by 2 bases, with 13 bases between. As processed by the authors: Nucleated cell counts were estimated from reference gene primer amplification. Data came from immunoSEQ multiplex PCR; TCRdb stores just in-frame clones and leaves some out. The DNA was the basis for D and trimming; V, J and clone size are from that table. The table lists some 190,000 clones, about 88% of them singletons. This clonotype was sampled from a woman of 80 years or more with acute or convalescent COVID-19. Sequencing used peripheral blood. V is TRBV5-1 and J is TRBJ2-7; tentatively, D is TRBD1 (6 bases). CDR3 protein: CASSLGAGTYEQYF. The CDR3 DNA reads TGCGCCAGCAGCCTGGGGGCAGGAACCTACGAGCAGTACTTC.